This T cell receptor (beta chain) was found in a study of cytomegalovirus exposure and HLA in healthy donors. Points from the study as a whole: There were some 150 TCR beta chains listed as cytomegalovirus-associated. Whilst most TCR sequences proved rare, a subset of public TCRs occurred across many donors.

To note about this clone: Its cognate antigen is unknown.

There were likely unrecorded immune exposures, though donors were nominally healthy when sampled. Germline CDR1 reads MNHEY; CDR2 reads SVGAGI. Trimming removed 7 bases from V and 5 bases from J, with 20 bases in between. This CDR3 spans 15 amino acids. Primers: 60 Vbeta forward and 13 Jbeta reverse. Measured with immunoSEQ multiplex PCR; TCRdb has only the in-frame clones, and not every one. The sample lists roughly 160,000 clones, 80% to 90% occurring once. This TCR came from a man aged 30 to 45 in good health and CMV-seropositive. The sample consisted of PBMCs. The rearrangement uses TRBV6-5 and TRBJ2-5; tentatively, D is TRBD2 (5 bases). In DNA, the CDR3 is TGTGCCAGCAACTACTTGGGTGGGAGTGGGGAGACCCAGTACTTC. This sequence encodes CASNYLGGSGETQYF.